The 14 T cell receptor beta chains below come from one sample, sequenced in a study of blood T cell repertoires in COVID-19. Generated by immunoSEQ multiplex PCR, the TCRdb table keeps only in-frame clones and is missing some. This sample yields 30,000 to 40,000 clones, of which nearly 90% are seen a single time; around 25% belongs to the top ten. Sequencing input: peripheral blood. The source of these receptors is a man aged 55 to 70 with active or convalescent COVID-19.

The V call is TRBV28, the J call TRBJ2-2, with a tentative D call TRBD1 (6 bases). V lost 2 bases to trimming and J lost 6 bases, with 13 bases between them. The germline V gene encodes CDR1 MDHEN and CDR2 SYDVKM. The CDR3 runs 15 residues. CDR3 in DNA: TGTGCCAGCAGTTTAGGCACAGGGTTCTCCGGGGAGCTGTTTTTT. Residues: CASSLGTGFSGELFF.

CDR3 region: CASTPWTANNEQFF. Written as DNA, the CDR3 is TGTGCCAGCACCCCCTGGACAGCAAACAATGAGCAGTTCTTC. The genes are TRBV6-2 or TRBV6-3 and TRBJ2-1, with D possibly matching TRBD1 (6 bases). The CDR3 totals 14 residues. With 7 bases removed from V and 5 bases from J, the gap between germline ends came to 15 bases. Germline CDR1 MNHEY, CDR2 SVGEGT.

The chain joins TRBV5-1 to TRBJ1-6, with D perhaps TRBD1 (5 bases). Germline CDR1 and CDR2: SGHRS and YFSETQ. Trimming pared 4 bases from V and 10 bases from J, leaving 18 bases between. The CDR3 has 15 amino acids. The CDR3 loop is CASSPEGSRGSPLHF. The CDR3 DNA sequence: TGCGCCAGCAGCCCGGAAGGGAGCCGGGGGTCACCCCTCCACTTT. The entire variable domain, with the rest obtained from reference TRBV5-1 and TRBJ1-6, is as follows: KAGVTQTPRYLIKTRGQQVTLSCSPISGHRSVSWYQQTPGQGLQFLFEYFSETQRNKGNFPGRFSGRQFSNSRSEMNVSTLELGDSALYLCASSPEGSRGSPLHFGNGTRLTVT.

A few counts support this clone. The rearrangement joins TRBV5-6 to TRBJ2-3, with a weak D call TRBD1 (5 bases). The germline V gene encodes CDR1 SGHDT and CDR2 YYEEEE. This CDR3 has 15 amino acids. Trimming removed 2 bases at V and 2 bases at J, with 12 bases between. CDR3 nucleotides: TGTGCCAGCAGCTTTTACCAGGGATACACAGATACGCAGTATTTT. Translation gives CASSFYQGYTDTQYF.

The V gene is TRBV4-2, the J gene TRBJ2-3; TRBD2 agrees at 9 bases. This CDR3 spans 17 amino acids. Germline CDR1 reads LGHNA; CDR2 reads YNFKEQ. V lost 0 bases to trimming and J lost 4 bases; unmatched junction nucleotides: 8. DNA of the CDR3: TGTGCCAGCAGCCAAGATCTGGCGGGAGGGCCTTCAGATACGCAGTATTTT. It specifies CASSQDLAGGPSDTQYF.

This clone was detected only once. This sequence joins TRBV3-1 (or the pseudogene TRBV3-2) and TRBJ2-7, with 8 nucleotides matching TRBD2. The CDR3 has 16 amino acids. In germline, CDR1 is LGHDT, CDR2 YNNKEL (reference sequence). With V trimmed by 3 bases and J by 0 bases, 7 bases remained unmatched. The CDR3 sequence: CASSHSLAGPSYEQYF. DNA of the CDR3: TGTGCCAGCAGCCATTCTCTAGCGGGTCCCTCCTACGAGCAGTACTTC.

The rearrangement joins TRBV5-4 to TRBJ2-2, with a tentative D call TRBD1 (6 bases). The CDR3 has 17 amino acids. The germline gives CDR1 SGHNT, CDR2 YYREEE (reference sequence). Trimming pared 0 bases from V and 3 bases from J, leaving 15 bases between. The DNA of the CDR3 is TGTGCCAGCAGCTTGGCCTTGGGACATGTTGACACCGGGGAGCTGTTTTTT. Translated: CASSLALGHVDTGELFF.

The J gene is TRBJ2-2, the V gene TRBV7-6; a possible D gene is TRBD2 (6 bases). The CDR3 runs 15 residues. Germline V lookup: CDR1 SGHVS, CDR2 FNYEAQ. Trimming pared 2 bases from V and 8 bases from J, leaving 15 bases between. CDR3: CASSLSTAGRGELFF. The CDR3 coding sequence is TGTGCCAGCAGCTTAAGTACAGCGGGTCGTGGGGAGCTGTTTTTT.

The chain uses TRBV20-1 and TRBJ1-6; 10 bases map to TRBD1. The CDR3 extends over 16 amino acids. The germline V gene has CDR1 DFQATT and CDR2 SNEGSKA (reference sequence). V was clipped by 3 bases and J by 8 bases; unmatched bases: 10. CDR3 in amino acids: CSASPLFGTGDSPLHF. As DNA, the CDR3 is TGCAGTGCTAGTCCTTTGTTTGGGACAGGGGATTCACCCCTCCACTTT.

V and J are TRBV9 and TRBJ2-2; 7 bases agree with TRBD2. This CDR3 is built from 13 residues. CDR1 is SGDLS and CDR2 is YYNGEE in the germline V gene. The trim removed 6 bases at V and 3 bases at J, leaving 2 bases unmatched. As DNA, the CDR3 is TGTGCCAGCAAGCGGGGAGACACCGGGGAGCTGTTTTTT. Translated, it gives CASKRGDTGELFF.

The rearrangement uses TRBV9 and TRBJ2-3, with a possible D match to TRBD2 (6 bases). There are 14 residues in the CDR3. The germline CDR1 and CDR2 sequences are SGDLS and YYNGEE. V lost 0 bases, J lost 7 bases, and 12 bases lay in between. The CDR3 DNA reads TGTGCCAGCAGCGTAGAGATTAGCGGAAATACGCAGTATTTT. The encoded protein is CASSVEISGNTQYF.

The rearrangement links TRBV7-8 to TRBJ1-2, with a weak D call TRBD1 (6 bases). This CDR3 has 16 amino acids. The germline V gene encodes CDR1 SGHVS and CDR2 FQNEAQ. Trimming left V 5 bases short and J 0 bases short, with 16 bases between. DNA of the CDR3: TGTGCCAGCAGCCATAGGGCGGACAGTTCTAACTATGGCTACACCTTC. It translates to CASSHRADSSNYGYTF.

The chain couples TRBV6-2 or TRBV6-3 to TRBJ1-5, with 12 positions matching TRBD1. Losses at the gene ends were 5 bases for V and 0 bases for J; bases not matched to a gene: 5. The CDR3 is 17 residues long. In germline, CDR1 is MNHEY, CDR2 SVGEGT. The CDR3 nucleotides read TGTGCCAGCAGTGGGACAGGGGGCCGGTATAGCAATCAGCCCCAGCATTTT. Protein: CASSGTGGRYSNQPQHF.

The rearrangement links TRBV28 to TRBJ1-2; D is perhaps TRBD1 (6 bases). Between the trimmed V and J ends, which lost 10 bases and 4 bases, there was a span of 10 bases. The CDR3 totals 11 residues. CDR1 MDHEN and CDR2 SYDVKM come from the germline V gene. CDR3 loop: CATKGGYGYTF. The CDR3, as DNA: TGTGCCACCAAAGGGGGCTATGGCTACACCTTC.